This TCR beta chain was recorded in a study of blood T cell repertoires in COVID-19. Study at large: T cells, B-cell-depleted T cells, or PBMCs provided the cDNA or gDNA that served as material.

Generated by immunoSEQ multiplex PCR, the TCRdb table keeps only in-frame clones and is missing some. Among around 190,000 clones listed, roughly 87% were seen once. Across about two dozen US areas, participants ranged in age from 18 to 89 years. Assignments of participants to cohorts depended upon their own reported clinical history. Germline values: CDR1 SGHRS, CDR2 YFSETQ. The CDR3 runs to 15 residues. V lost 0 bases, J lost 3 bases, and 12 bases lay in between. Sequencing input: PBMCs or T cells enriched from blood (not recorded which). The sequence came from a man aged 18 to 30 with acute COVID-19. V and J are TRBV5-1 and TRBJ1-1; D call uncertain. The CDR3 coding sequence is TGCGCCAGCAGCTTGGATTCGGGATCGGACACTGAAGCTTTCTTT. Its translation is CASSLDSGSDTEAFF.